This is a list of T cell receptor beta chains from one sample in a study of blood T cell repertoires in COVID-19. Profiling relied on immunoSEQ multiplex PCR, and the TCRdb table lists in-frame clones only, not all of them. The sample has about 330,000 clones; roughly 85% are singletons. The sequenced sample was peripheral blood. The source is a human donor in a cohort sampled during active COVID-19. CDR3s include the opening cysteine and the closing phenylalanine or tryptophan. Fields, in order: clone size, D gene, J gene, V gene, CDR3 protein, CDR3 DNA. D genes are given only for firm matches. Expanded clones are given a class, and other clones once, few, many or no size at all.

. . TRBJ1-1 TRBV27 CASSLRGLNTEAFF TGTGCCAGCAGTTTAAGGGGTCTGAACACTGAAGCTTTCTTT
. . TRBJ1-1 TRBV11-3 CASSQTVNTEAFF TGTGCCAGCAGCCAAACAGTGAACACTGAAGCTTTCTTT
. . TRBJ2-1 TRBV21-1 CASGGQGANEQFF TGTGCCAGCGGGGGACAGGGGGCCAATGAGCAGTTCTTC
. TRBD2 TRBJ2-3 TRBV19 CASSQRGGTDTQYF TGTGCCAGTAGCCAGCGGGGGGGCACAGATACGCAGTATTTT
few TRBD1 TRBJ1-2 TRBV24-1 CATSPSTGVVGYTF TGTGCCACCAGTCCTTCGACAGGGGTGGTGGGCTACACCTTC
. TRBD2 TRBJ2-7 TRBV30 CAWNLAGGSYEQYF TGTGCCTGGAACCTAGCGGGGGGGAGCTACGAGCAGTACTTC
. . TRBJ2-2 TRBV15 CATSRDYGSANTGELFF TGTGCCACCAGCAGAGATTACGGCAGCGCGAACACCGGGGAGCTGTTTTTT
. . TRBJ1-1 TRBV7-3 CASSLTRDMNTEAFF TGTGCCAGCAGCTTAACTCGAGATATGAACACTGAAGCTTTCTTT
. TRBD1 TRBJ1-5 TRBV2 CASTGTGVSNQPQHF TGTGCCAGCACCGGGACAGGAGTTAGCAATCAGCCCCAGCATTTT
. TRBD2 TRBJ2-1 TRBV24-1 CATSDAGLAGDYNEQFF TGTGCCACCAGTGATGCGGGACTAGCGGGGGATTACAATGAGCAGTTCTTC
. . TRBJ1-2 TRBV12-3/TRBV12-4 CASTINRDGYTF TGTGCCAGCACTATAAACAGGGATGGCTACACCTTC
many . TRBJ1-5 TRBV24-1 CATSSGYEQPQHF TGTGCCACCAGTTCAGGGTATGAACAGCCCCAGCATTTT
. . TRBJ1-2 TRBV5-1 CASSFPGSTGDGYTF TGCGCCAGCAGCTTCCCGGGGTCAACCGGCGATGGCTACACCTTC
. TRBD1 TRBJ1-2 TRBV10-3 CAITGTAGGYTF TGTGCCATCACAGGGACAGCGGGCGGCTACACCTTC
. TRBD1 TRBJ2-7 TRBV27 CASSYYRGPYEQYF TGTGCCAGCAGCTACTACAGGGGGCCTTACGAGCAGTACTTC
. . TRBJ2-5 TRBV15 CATSRRYLKRERQETQYF TGTGCCACCAGCAGACGGTACCTAAAGAGGGAGAGACAAGAGACCCAGTACTTC
. TRBD1 TRBJ1-4 TRBV5-6 CASSSDRVGNEKLFF TGTGCCAGCAGCTCCGACAGGGTGGGAAATGAAAAACTGTTTTTT
once TRBD2 TRBJ2-3 TRBV30 CAWEPTSGGNTQYF TGTGCCTGGGAACCCACTAGCGGGGGAAATACGCAGTATTTT
. TRBD1 TRBJ1-2 TRBV30 CAWSGSTGYGYTF TGTGCCTGGAGTGGCTCGACAGGGTATGGCTACACCTTC
. . TRBJ1-1 TRBV9 CASSVGRTANTEAFF TGTGCCAGCAGCGTAGGGAGGACCGCGAACACTGAAGCTTTCTTT
. TRBD1 TRBJ2-7 TRBV6-5 CASTQGAAREQYF TGTGCCAGCACTCAGGGGGCAGCGAGAGAGCAGTACTTC
. TRBD2 TRBJ2-2 TRBV11-2 CASSSPRGGYTGELFF TGTGCCAGCAGCTCTCCCCGGGGGGGCTACACCGGGGAGCTGTTTTTT
. TRBD2 TRBJ2-1 TRBV27 CASSSYTSGVTPFEQFF TGTGCCAGCAGTAGCTACACTAGCGGGGTGACTCCTTTTGAGCAGTTCTTC
. . TRBJ1-1 TRBV9 CASSVGGAEAFF TGTGCCAGCAGCGTAGGCGGGGCTGAAGCTTTCTTT
. TRBD1 TRBJ2-3 TRBV7-2 CASSLDRGGDTQYF TGTGCCAGCAGCTTGGACAGGGGGGGAGATACGCAGTATTTT
. . TRBJ2-5 TRBV19 CASSRVLGGLQETQYF TGTGCCAGTAGTAGAGTTTTAGGCGGCCTCCAAGAGACCCAGTACTTC
once . TRBJ1-2 TRBV7-6 CASSLGRAHGYTF TGTGCCAGCAGCTTAGGCAGGGCCCATGGCTACACCTTC
. . TRBJ2-2 TRBV5-4 CASSLRGPGELFF TGTGCCAGCAGCTTGAGAGGGCCCGGGGAGCTGTTTTTT
few . TRBJ1-1 TRBV6-5 CASSYKQLNTEAFF TGTGCCAGCAGTTACAAACAGCTGAACACTGAAGCTTTCTTT
. . TRBJ1-5 TRBV6-5 CAIKKRVLGQPQHF TGTGCCATTAAAAAGAGGGTTTTGGGTCAGCCCCAGCATTTT
. . TRBJ1-1 TRBV29-1 CSVKSLNTEAFF TGCAGCGTTAAAAGCTTGAACACTGAAGCTTTCTTT
. . TRBJ2-5 TRBV5-1 CASSLGEETQYF TGCGCCAGCAGCTTGGGGGAGGAGACCCAGTACTTC
. TRBD1 TRBJ1-2 TRBV5-1 CASSPDRDYGYTF TGCGCCAGCAGCCCCGACAGGGACTATGGCTACACCTTC
. . TRBJ1-5 TRBV30 CAWSKGVEPQHF TGTGCCTGGAGTAAAGGGGTAGAGCCCCAGCATTTT
. . TRBJ1-4 TRBV30 CAWGELRVGEKLFF TGTGCCTGGGGAGAATTACGGGTTGGCGAAAAACTGTTTTTT
. TRBD1 TRBJ1-4 TRBV19 CASSIYRGSEKLFF TGTGCCAGTAGTATTTACAGGGGGAGTGAAAAACTGTTTTTT
. . TRBJ1-2 TRBV6-5 CASSQDPYGYTF TGTGCCAGCAGTCAGGATCCTTATGGCTACACCTTC
. . TRBJ2-7 TRBV30 CAWSVRVYEQYF TGTGCCTGGAGTGTACGGGTGTACGAGCAGTACTTC
. . TRBJ1-1 TRBV7-3 CASSPNAGDEAFF TGTGCCAGCAGCCCGAATGCAGGGGATGAAGCTTTCTTT
. . TRBJ1-5 TRBV2 CASKPRGNQPQHF TGTGCCAGCAAACCCCGGGGCAATCAGCCCCAGCATTTT
. . TRBJ1-2 TRBV7-2 CASSLSDSRYGYTF TGTGCCAGCAGCTTATCGGACAGTCGATATGGCTACACCTTC
. TRBD2 TRBJ2-7 TRBV5-4 CASSHELAGGYEQYF TGTGCCAGCAGTCACGAACTAGCGGGGGGCTACGAGCAGTACTTC
. . TRBJ1-5 TRBV30 CAWSLGHNQPQHF TGTGCCTGGAGTCTGGGCCACAATCAGCCCCAGCATTTT
once . TRBJ1-1 TRBV5-1 CATVEDRGNTEAFF TGCGCCACCGTTGAGGACAGAGGTAACACTGAAGCTTTCTTT